The 20 T cell receptor beta chains presented below share a single source sample, sequenced in a study of T cells in Graves' hyperthyroidism and ophthalmopathy. What was amplified from RNA transcripts were TCR beta CDR3 regions. HTBI primers were employed in a first-round RT-PCR of the TCR CDR3. TCRdb called the multiplex PCR reads again in MiXCR, with one record for every CDR3 protein. The sample has about 510,000 distinct CDR3 sequences; around 50% are singletons. The sample comprised peripheral blood or thyroid tissue (not recorded which). These receptors all stem from an adult woman with Graves' disease, either hyperthyroidism or ophthalmopathy (not recorded which).

V and J are TRBV7-8 and TRBJ2-7; the D call may be TRBD1 or TRBD2 (5 bases each). The V end was cut by 5 bases, the J end by 0 bases, with 14 bases between. Germline V gene lookup returns CDR1 SGHVS and CDR2 FQNEAQ. The CDR3 contains 15 residues. This CDR3 is CASSGTFVNSYEQYF. DNA of the CDR3: TGTGCCAGCAGCGGGACGTTCGTCAACTCCTACGAGCAGTACTTC.

The V and J genes are TRBV25-1 and TRBJ1-6, with a possible D match to TRBD1 (6 bases). V lost 8 bases and J lost 7, with 21 bases in between. CDR3 size: 16 residues. Germline V gene lookup returns CDR1 MGHDK and CDR2 SYGVNS. CDR3 nucleotide sequence: TGTGCCAGCCAGTCACTCGTCAGGGGAGGGAATTCACCCCTCCACTTT. Protein product: CASQSLVRGGNSPLHF.

This clonotype was counted a single time. V is TRBV7-2 and J is TRBJ2-3; maybe TRBD2 (6 bases). The CDR3 sequence is 16 residues long. Trimming cost V 1 base and J 2 bases, with 13 bases left between them. Germline V gene sequence: CDR1 SGHTA, CDR2 FQGNSA. CDR3 residues: CASSLGTGLNTDTQYF. The CDR3 DNA reads as TGTGCCAGCAGCTTAGGGACGGGACTCAACACAGATACGCAGTATTTT.

The rearrangement links TRBV29-1 to TRBJ2-7, with TRBD2 identical over 11 bases. CDR1 and CDR2 (germline): SQVTM, ANQGSEA. This CDR3 contains 16 residues. The V and J ends lost 8 bases and 2 bases, in that order; junction bases with no gene match: 14. The CDR3 bases are TGCAGCTTACTGGGTAGCGGGAGGGCCAGCGCCTACGAGCAGTACTTC. Its translation is CSLLGSGRASAYEQYF.

The rearrangement joins TRBV12-3 or TRBV12-4 to TRBJ1-4; D unclear. There are 13 residues in the CDR3. The V and J ends lost 6 bases and 8 bases respectively, with 13 bases between them. CDR3 sequence (DNA): TGTGCCAGCAGGTCCGGGGTGGTGGAAAAACTGTTTTTT. Translation gives CASRSGVVEKLFF.

This clonotype was seen repeatedly, ten times or more. This chain links TRBV4-1 with TRBJ2-5, with D possibly TRBD2 on 5 matching bases. Germline V gene sequence: CDR1 MGHRA, CDR2 YSYEKL. This CDR3 is built from 17 residues. Trimming cost V 0 bases and J 5 bases, with 19 bases left between them. The CDR3 sequence: CASSQEGRAALGETQYF. The CDR3 DNA follows: TGCGCCAGCAGCCAAGAGGGGAGAGCAGCTCTGGGCGAGACCCAGTACTTC.

The rearrangement joins TRBV4-1 to TRBJ1-3; 12 bases line up with TRBD1. CDR3 length: 17 residues. From germline, CDR1 is MGHRA and CDR2 YSYEKL. The V segment lost 1 base and the J segment 2 bases; nucleotides outside the gene matches: 3. Here the CDR3 reads CASSQVGTGGTGNTIYF. Written as DNA, the CDR3 is TGCGCCAGCAGCCAAGTTGGGACAGGGGGCACTGGAAACACCATATATTTT.

This clonotype was found many times. The chain couples TRBV20-1 to TRBJ1-5; a possible D gene is TRBD1 (6 bases). Per germline, CDR1 DFQATT and CDR2 SNEGSKA (reference sequence). This CDR3 has 11 residues. V gave up 5 bases and J gave up 6 bases, with 8 bases separating them. The CDR3 spells CSAAGVQPQHF. CDR3 in DNA: TGCAGTGCTGCAGGGGTTCAGCCCCAGCATTTT.

The chain links TRBV12-3 or TRBV12-4 to TRBJ2-2; 9 bases map to TRBD2. The length of the CDR3 is 15 residues. V trimming: 6 bases; J trimming: 3 bases; junction bases outside the gene matches: 5. CDR3 protein: CASSQGTSHTGELFF. CDR3 DNA sequence: TGTGCCAGCAGCCAAGGGACTAGCCACACCGGGGAGCTGTTTTTT.

The chain carries TRBV11-2 and TRBJ1-1; D unresolved. The V end lost 1 base, the J end lost 3 bases, and 12 bases lay between the germline ends. The V gene's germline CDR1 is SGHAT and CDR2 FQNNGV. This CDR3 comprises 15 residues. CDR3 in DNA: TGTGCCAGCAGCTTAGTCCGGCGGCGGGACACTGAAGCTTTCTTT. It translates to CASSLVRRRDTEAFF.

The J gene is TRBJ1-5, the V gene TRBV7-2; TRBD1 is a possible D gene (5 bases). V lost 5 bases and J lost 3, with 14 bases in between. The CDR3 runs to 15 residues. Germline V gene lookup returns CDR1 SGHTA and CDR2 FQGNSA. CDR3 sequence: CASSAGRNFNQPQHF. The DNA of the CDR3 is TGTGCCAGCAGCGCGGGACGCAATTTCAATCAGCCCCAGCATTTT.

This clonotype has only a few counts. The chain has TRBV30 and TRBJ1-5; a weak D match, TRBD1 (6 bases). Trimming pared 2 bases from V and 6 bases from J, leaving 11 bases between. Germline values: CDR1 GTSNPN, CDR2 SVGIG (reference sequence). The CDR3 has 13 amino acids. CDR3 amino acids: CAWSRTEGQPQHF. CDR3 sequence (DNA): TGTGCCTGGAGTCGGACAGAGGGTCAGCCCCAGCATTTT.

The table lists this clonotype with a few counts. The chain combines TRBV10-2 with TRBJ2-7; 10 bases line up with TRBD1. Germline trimming cut 7 bases from V and 4 bases from J; bases unmatched to any gene: 4. Per the germline V gene, CDR1 is WSHSY and CDR2 is SAAADI. The CDR3 is 13 amino acids. CDR3 coding DNA: TGCGCCAGCAATCGGGACAGGGGATACGAGCAGTACTTC. Translating it yields CASNRDRGYEQYF.

J is TRBJ1-1 and V is TRBV7-9; D is ambiguous. V was trimmed by 8 bases and J by 0 bases, leaving 13 bases between them. CDR3 length: 14 residues. Looked up from germline, CDR1 is SEHNR and CDR2 is FQNEAQ (reference sequence). The CDR3 sequence: CASSPAQMNTEAFF. For the CDR3, the DNA is TGTGCCAGCTCTCCGGCCCAAATGAACACTGAAGCTTTCTTT. Together with reference TRBV7-9 and TRBJ1-1, the CDR3 gives the full variable domain: DTGVSQNPRHKITKRGQNVTFRCDPISEHNRLYWYRQTLGQGPEFLTYFQNEAQLEKSRLLSDRFSAERPKGSFSTLEIQRTEQGDSAMYLCASSPAQMNTEAFFGQGTRLTVV.

The chain couples TRBV12-3 or TRBV12-4 to TRBJ1-6; 8 bases are shared with TRBD1. Losses at the gene ends were 2 bases for V and 9 bases for J; bases not matched to a gene: 6. The CDR3 has 15 amino acids. CDR3 in amino acids: CASSLTGTGFSPLHF. The CDR3 nucleotides are TGTGCCAGCAGTTTAACGGGGACAGGTTTTTCACCCCTCCACTTT.

V gene TRBV11-3 combines with J gene TRBJ1-5; D is undetermined. V lost 0 bases and J 5 bases, leaving 17 bases between the germline ends. The CDR3 contains 17 residues. From germline, CDR1 is SGHNT and CDR2 YENEEA. DNA of the CDR3: TGTGCCAGCAGCTTAGAAGTAGGCGGACGCGGGTATCAGCCCCAGCATTTT. It translates to CASSLEVGGRGYQPQHF.

The chain employs TRBV24-1 and TRBJ2-5; 8 positions match TRBD1. Germline V gives CDR1 KGHDR, CDR2 SFDVKD. This CDR3 comprises 17 residues. V lost 0 bases to trimming and J lost 2 bases; unmatched junction nucleotides: 7. The CDR3 sequence is CATSDLRSGGGQETQYF. The CDR3 nucleotides read TGTGCCACCAGTGATTTGCGGTCAGGGGGCGGACAAGAGACCCAGTACTTC.

This clonotype turned up a few times. This chain joins TRBV14 and TRBJ1-6, with D possibly being TRBD1 (5 bases). Trimming cost V 4 bases and J 6 bases, with 10 bases left between them. Germline V gene sequence: CDR1 SGHDN, CDR2 FVKESK. The CDR3 sequence is 14 residues long. The CDR3 reads CASSLTAFNSPLHF. The CDR3 coding sequence is TGTGCCAGCAGCCTGACAGCATTTAATTCACCCCTCCACTTT.

Comments on this clonotype: A much more abundant neighbour one base away suggests this may be a read error. Written as DNA, the CDR3 is TGTGCCAGTAGTATACGAGAGGGGGACGGATCACCCTGCGAGCAGTACTTC. It encodes CASSIREGDGSPCEQYF. The rearrangement joins TRBV19 to TRBJ2-7; D is perhaps TRBD1 (6 bases). The CDR3 is 17 residues long. Germline CDR1 is LNHDA and CDR2 is SQIVND (reference sequence). V gave up 2 bases and J gave up 6 bases, with 23 bases separating them.

This chain connects TRBV7-9 to TRBJ2-2; weak D call: TRBD2 (6 bases). V lost 5 bases and J lost 4, with 17 bases in between. This CDR3 has 16 amino acids. CDR1 is SEHNR and CDR2 is FQNEAQ in the germline V gene (reference sequence). CDR3 DNA sequence: TGTGCCAGCAGCCATCCCGGCGCGGGGATCACCGGGGAGCTGTTTTTT. This codes for CASSHPGAGITGELFF.